This T cell receptor (beta chain) was sequenced in a study of Graves' ophthalmopathy and Graves' hyperthyroidism. Active ophthalmopathy (CAS at least 3, NOSPECS at least 4), lasting under 3 months. The authors used Ficoll-Paque density gradient centrifugation to separate PBMCs. The input was 7.5 to 10 ml of fresh peripheral blood. The study amplified TCR beta CDR3 regions using RNA transcripts. HTBI primers primed a first-round RT-PCR, and a second-round multiplex PCR followed. Each CDR3 protein gets one entry after TCRdb re-called the multiplex PCR reads with MiXCR. The sample records approximately 640,000 distinct CDR3 sequences, approximately 39% being singletons. The origin of this receptor is an adult man with Graves' ophthalmopathy. Sample: peripheral blood.

The CDR3: CASTPGGRDTTYEQYF. DNA of the CDR3: TGTGCCAGCACCCCCGGTGGGCGGGACACTACCTACGAGCAGTACTTC. V usage is TRBV12-3 or TRBV12-4 and J usage is TRBJ2-7; D may match TRBD1 or TRBD2 (6 bases each). The germline V and J ends were trimmed by 7 bases and 2 bases, with 21 bases remaining between them. The CDR3 has 16 residues.